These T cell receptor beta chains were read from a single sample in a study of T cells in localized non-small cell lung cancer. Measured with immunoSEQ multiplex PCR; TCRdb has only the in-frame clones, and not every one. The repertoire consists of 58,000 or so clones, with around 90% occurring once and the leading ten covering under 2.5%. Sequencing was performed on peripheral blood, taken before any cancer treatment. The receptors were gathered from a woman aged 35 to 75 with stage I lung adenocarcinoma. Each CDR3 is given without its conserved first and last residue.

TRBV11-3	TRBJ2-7	ASSSGLAGPYEQY
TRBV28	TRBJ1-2	ASSAGRTNYGYT
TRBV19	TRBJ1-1	ASSIGWAGRLEAF
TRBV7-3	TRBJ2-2	ASSLISVNTGELF
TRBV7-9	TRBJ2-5	ASSNYAGKETQY
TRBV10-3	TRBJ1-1	AITDPPMNTEAF
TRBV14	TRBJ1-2	ASSQESVFVEVYGYT
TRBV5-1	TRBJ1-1	ASRENRGRGNTEAF
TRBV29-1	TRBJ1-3	SVAGQGVPGNTIY
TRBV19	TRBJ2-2	ASSPGRDRGELF
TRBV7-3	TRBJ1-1	ASSNNVNTEAF
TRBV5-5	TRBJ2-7	ASSRGQGSSYEQY
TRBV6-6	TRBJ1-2	ASSYGSSPYGYT
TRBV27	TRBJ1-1	ASSLQTSNTEAF
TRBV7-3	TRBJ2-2	ASRGQGDAGELF
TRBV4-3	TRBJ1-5	ASSQSDRGYQPQH
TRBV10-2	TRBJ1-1	ASNGFQNTEAF
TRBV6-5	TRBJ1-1	ASSLVLNTEAF
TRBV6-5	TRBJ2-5	ASSQGGTQY
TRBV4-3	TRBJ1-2	ASSQDLLGQGNYGYT
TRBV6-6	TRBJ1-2	ASSLVQGAFMAGYT
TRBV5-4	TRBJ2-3	ASRPGEGRTGDTQY
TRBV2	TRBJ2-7	ASIGLEGVEQY
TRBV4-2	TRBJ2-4	ASSQDGLGKNIQY
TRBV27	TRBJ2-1	ASSTLRAGISYNEQF
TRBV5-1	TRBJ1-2	ASSLEGDINYGYT
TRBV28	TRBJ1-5	ASSLSLGTGAQPQH
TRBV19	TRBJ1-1	ASRGGRVDRNTEAF
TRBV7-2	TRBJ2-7	ASSFGRTFFSYEQY
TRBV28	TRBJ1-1	ASSRFASI
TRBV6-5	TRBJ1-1	ASSDAFGDTEAF
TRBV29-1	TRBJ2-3	STKVTGGADTQY
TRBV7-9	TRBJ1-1	ASSSQGFGTEAF
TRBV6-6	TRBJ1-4	ASSYSGDGANEKLF
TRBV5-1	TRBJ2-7	ASSLAQGLADYYEQY